This TCR beta chain was identified in a study of neurological immune-mediated disorders (dated by TCRdb to between 2018 and 2021). General notes on the study: Peripheral blood TCR-beta repertoires from HTLV-I-associated myelopathy (HAM/TSP) patients, multiple sclerosis patients and healthy controls were compared by UMI-based sequencing. The cohort included approximately 70 subjects: roughly 15 with HAM/TSP, some 34 with multiple sclerosis, and around 20 healthy controls. The roughly 100 TCR-beta libraries covered PBMC samples along with longitudinal samples, technical triplicates, and paired sorted CD4+ and CD8+ T-cell subsets.

This clonotype was counted many times. Which antigen it targets is not known. No base quality information exists; no much larger clone differs at one position. cDNA synthesis used template-switch 5'RACE with a primer carrying a 10-nucleotide random unique molecular identifier tagging each TCR transcript. Every sequencing run covered 15-18 subjects and yielded more than 170 million TCR-beta sequences. The RNeasy kit was used for extraction of total RNA. Using the KAPA Real-time Library Amplification kit, TCR-beta VDJ regions were amplified with primers for the TCR constant region and the 5'RACE anchor. A first PCR added sample indexes and Illumina adaptors, and a second PCR then raised library yield. The roughly 650 bp TCR product was size-selected on a 2% E-gel SizeSelection system after Ampure bead purification. Before pooling, library quality was assessed on a Bioanalyzer, concentration was determined with Qubit, and library quantification was performed with the Kapa Library Quantification kit. An Illumina HiSeq 2500 sequenced the libraries paired-end 2 x 150 bp. To increase sequence diversity, roughly 24-32% phiX was spiked into each library pool. From the authors' description of their analysis: The quality-filtered reads were processed with the UMI-based MiGEC pipeline, whose error correction step removed more than 80% of the raw TCR sequences. IMGT germline references were used for alignment of VDJ genes, and clonotypes were defined by a unique CDR3 amino acid sequence together with V-J genes. Clonal expansion, Shannon diversity and CDR3 relatedness (CalcPairwiseDistances, ClusterSamples) were evaluated with VDJtools, and phylogenetic trees were built with CLCbio workbench. Clones with at least 8 unique UMIs were defined as expanded, with this threshold being based on coefficient-of-variation modelling across technical triplicates. Through fastp at Q25 and MiXCR, TCRdb rebuilt clones from the public reads, retaining in-frame beta chains. Each CDR3 protein gets just one entry, which takes the most common genes and DNA from the rows behind it. TCRdb, rather than the study authors, made the V and J calls. This sample comprises about 48,000 distinct CDR3 sequences, 10% of them detected only once. The leading ten clones occupy around 20% of the sample.

Overall study outcomes, separate from this receptor: No identical CDR3 amino acid sequences were shared among expanded clones across subjects, suggesting private TCR-beta repertoires in all groups. TCR clonal expansion was highest in HAM/TSP patients and lowest in MS patients, with MS patients falling below even healthy controls.

For the unsorted PBMC libraries, 2 million PBMCs were stored in RNAlater at -80 degrees C until RNA extraction and were used to generate the libraries. PBMCs were separated from peripheral blood using Ficoll-Hypaque density gradient centrifugation and then cryopreserved in liquid nitrogen. Between the V and J ends, shortened by 0 bases and 1 base respectively, the junction contains 5 bases. The CDR3 goes from the cysteine to the phenylalanine over 14 residues. Just CDR3 DNA is preserved here, 42 bases in frame from base 1. Taken from the germline V gene, the CDR1 and CDR2 loops are LGHNA and YSLEER.

The rearrangement joined TRBV4-3 to TRBJ2-3, with the D gene not clear enough to name. The clonotype originates from a woman aged 40 to 50 with HTLV-1-associated myelopathy (HAM/TSP). Sequencing used PBMCs. The sequence in DNA is TGCGCCAGCAGCCAAGACTTGCGCACAGATACGCAGTATTTT. Translated, this is CASSQDLRTDTQYF.